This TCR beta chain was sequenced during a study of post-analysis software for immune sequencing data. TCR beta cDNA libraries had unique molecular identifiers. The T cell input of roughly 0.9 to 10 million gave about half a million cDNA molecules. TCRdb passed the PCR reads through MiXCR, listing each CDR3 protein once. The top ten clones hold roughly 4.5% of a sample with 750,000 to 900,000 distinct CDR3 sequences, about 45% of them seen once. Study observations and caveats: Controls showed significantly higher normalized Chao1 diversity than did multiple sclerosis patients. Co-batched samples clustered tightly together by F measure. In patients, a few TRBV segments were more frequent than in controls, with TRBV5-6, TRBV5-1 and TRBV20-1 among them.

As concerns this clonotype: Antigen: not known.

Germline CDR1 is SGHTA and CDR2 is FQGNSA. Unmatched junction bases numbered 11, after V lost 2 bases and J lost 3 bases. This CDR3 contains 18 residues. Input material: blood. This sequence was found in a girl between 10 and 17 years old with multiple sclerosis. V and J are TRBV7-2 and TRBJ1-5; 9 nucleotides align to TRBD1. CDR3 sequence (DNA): TGTGCCAGCAGCTTAAGTTTACAGGGGGCTACTAACAATCAGCCCCAGCATTTT. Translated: CASSLSLQGATNNQPQHF.